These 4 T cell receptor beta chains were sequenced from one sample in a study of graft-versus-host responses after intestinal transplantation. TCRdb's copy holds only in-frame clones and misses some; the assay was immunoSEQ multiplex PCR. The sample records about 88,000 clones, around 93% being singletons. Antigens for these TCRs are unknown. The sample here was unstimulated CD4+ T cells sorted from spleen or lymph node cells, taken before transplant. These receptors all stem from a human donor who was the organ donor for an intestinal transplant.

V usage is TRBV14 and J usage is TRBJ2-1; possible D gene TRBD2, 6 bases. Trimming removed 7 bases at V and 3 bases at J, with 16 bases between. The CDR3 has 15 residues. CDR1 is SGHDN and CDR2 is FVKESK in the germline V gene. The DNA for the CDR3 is TGTGCCAGCACCGCGGGGAGTAGCATCTACAATGAGCAGTTCTTC. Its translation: CASTAGSSIYNEQFF.

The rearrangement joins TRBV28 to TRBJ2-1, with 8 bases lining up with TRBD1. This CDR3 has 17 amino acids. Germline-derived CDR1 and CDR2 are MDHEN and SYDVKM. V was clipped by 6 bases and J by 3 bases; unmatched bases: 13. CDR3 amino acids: CASSHPRQGWSYNEQFF. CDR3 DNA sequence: TGTGCCAGCAGCCACCCCCGACAGGGGTGGAGCTACAATGAGCAGTTCTTC.

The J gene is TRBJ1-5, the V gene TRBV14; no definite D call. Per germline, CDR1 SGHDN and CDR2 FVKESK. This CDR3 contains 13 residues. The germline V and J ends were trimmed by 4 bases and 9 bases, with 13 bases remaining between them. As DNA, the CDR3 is TGTGCCAGCAGCCGGACGGACTTTACGCCCCAGCATTTT. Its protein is CASSRTDFTPQHF.

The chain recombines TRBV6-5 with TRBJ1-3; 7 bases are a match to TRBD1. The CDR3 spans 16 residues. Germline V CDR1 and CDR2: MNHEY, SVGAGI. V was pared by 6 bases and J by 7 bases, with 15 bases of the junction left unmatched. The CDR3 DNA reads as TGTGCCAGCAGATACATCGGCAGGGGGGTGAGCAACACCATATATTTT. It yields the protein CASRYIGRGVSNTIYF.